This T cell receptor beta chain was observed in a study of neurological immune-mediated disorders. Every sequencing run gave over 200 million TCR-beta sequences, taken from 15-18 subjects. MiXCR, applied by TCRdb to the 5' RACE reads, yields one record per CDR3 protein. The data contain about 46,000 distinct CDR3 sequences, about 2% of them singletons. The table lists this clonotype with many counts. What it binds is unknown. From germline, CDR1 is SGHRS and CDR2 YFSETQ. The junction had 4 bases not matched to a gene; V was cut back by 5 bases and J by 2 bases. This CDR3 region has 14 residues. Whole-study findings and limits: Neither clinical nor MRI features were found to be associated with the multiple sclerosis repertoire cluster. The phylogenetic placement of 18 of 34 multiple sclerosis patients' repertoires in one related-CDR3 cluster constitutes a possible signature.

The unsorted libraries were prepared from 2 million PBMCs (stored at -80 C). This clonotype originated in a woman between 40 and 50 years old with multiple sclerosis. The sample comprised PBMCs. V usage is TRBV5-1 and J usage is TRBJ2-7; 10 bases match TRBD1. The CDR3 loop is CASRLGTGAYEQYF. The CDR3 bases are TGCGCCAGCAGACTCGGGACAGGGGCCTACGAGCAGTACTTC.